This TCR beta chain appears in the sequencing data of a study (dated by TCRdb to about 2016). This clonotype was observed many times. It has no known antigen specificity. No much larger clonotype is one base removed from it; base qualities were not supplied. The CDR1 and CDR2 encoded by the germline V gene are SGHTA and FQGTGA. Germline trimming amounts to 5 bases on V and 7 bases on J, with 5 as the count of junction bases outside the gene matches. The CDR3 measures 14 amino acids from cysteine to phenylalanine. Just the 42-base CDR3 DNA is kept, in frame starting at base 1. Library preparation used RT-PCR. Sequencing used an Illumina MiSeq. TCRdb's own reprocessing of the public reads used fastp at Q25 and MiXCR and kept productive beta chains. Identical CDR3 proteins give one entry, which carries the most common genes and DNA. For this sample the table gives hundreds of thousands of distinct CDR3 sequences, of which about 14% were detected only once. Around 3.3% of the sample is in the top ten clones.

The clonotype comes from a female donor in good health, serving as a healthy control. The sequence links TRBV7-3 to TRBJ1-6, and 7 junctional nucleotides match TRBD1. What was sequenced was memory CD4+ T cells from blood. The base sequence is TGTGCCAGCAGCACAGGGGTAAGGAATTCACCCCTCCACTTT. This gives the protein CASSTGVRNSPLHF.